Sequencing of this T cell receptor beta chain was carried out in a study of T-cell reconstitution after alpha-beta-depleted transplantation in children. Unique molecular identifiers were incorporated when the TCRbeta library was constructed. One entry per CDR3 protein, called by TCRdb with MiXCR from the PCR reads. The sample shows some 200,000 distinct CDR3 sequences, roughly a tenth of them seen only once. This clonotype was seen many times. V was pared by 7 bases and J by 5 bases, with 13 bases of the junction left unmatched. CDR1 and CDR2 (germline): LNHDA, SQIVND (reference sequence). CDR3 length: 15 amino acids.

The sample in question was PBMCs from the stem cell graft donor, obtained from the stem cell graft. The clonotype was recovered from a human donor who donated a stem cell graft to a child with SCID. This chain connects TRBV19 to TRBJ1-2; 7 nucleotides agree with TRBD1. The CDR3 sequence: CASTSQGSPLYGYTF. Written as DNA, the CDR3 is TGTGCCAGTACCTCACAGGGGTCGCCTCTTTATGGCTACACCTTC.